This T cell receptor beta chain was recovered during a study of CD8+ T cells in alopecia areata (dated by TCRdb to the late 2010s). For the study in its entirety: The treated patients, all with moderate-to-severe alopecia areata, were enrolled in an open-label pilot trial of oral tofacitinib given at 5 to 10 mg twice daily. Human TCRbeta sequencing covered scalp tissue and sorted CD4+ and CD8+ peripheral blood T cells from patchy and totalis/universalis alopecia areata patients and healthy controls. RNA was extracted with the PAXgene miRNA kit for fixed scalp, the miRNeasy kit for PBMCs, and the RNeasy kit for mouse skin. Biopsies were taken from tofacitinib-treated patients at baseline and again at 4 and 24 weeks into treatment, and several of those patients also had a later scalp biopsy. Amplification of TCRbeta CDR3 regions was done by immunoSEQ multiplex PCR using 35 Vbeta forward primers and 13 Jbeta reverse primers. To study T cell clonal expansion in alopecia areata, the researchers applied high-throughput TCRbeta sequencing to both the C3H/HeJ mouse model and human patients. In treated patients, disease severity was measured using the SALT score, which gives the percentage of scalp surface area affected. Scalp clonality was compared among normal scalp (n=4), patchy alopecia areata scalp (n=8), and alopecia totalis/universalis scalp (n=8). Patients received tofacitinib for 6 to 18 months and were then followed off drug for 6 months to check for delayed response and recurrence. The investigation overall reported the following: Unlike mouse skin, where gammadelta T cells dominate, normal human skin contains resident alphabeta T cells that get sequenced too, which complicates analysis of the scalp TCR repertoire. Tofacitinib significantly lowered scalp clonality and the number of expanded CD8+ clones among the top 100 scalp clones. Compared with normal scalp, lesional scalp, particularly in alopecia totalis/universalis, had higher clonality and more expanded CD8+ clones, which suggests antigenic drive. Because the treated cohort was small and included a single nonresponder, larger studies are needed to assess links between baseline CD8+ expansion and response. Shared TCR sequences between patients were less evident than in mice, which may be partly attributable to HLA diversity in the patient population. Many expanded lesional clones were found to persist in scalp and blood during tofacitinib treatment, and relapse after treatment cessation may be partly explained by this persistence.

A few counts support this clone. Its cognate antigen has yet to be identified. Nothing much larger sits one base from this clone, and base qualities are not available. Libraries were made using the immunoSEQ multiplex PCR assay. RNA was extracted from all samples and reverse transcribed into cDNA as template for TCR sequencing. First-strand cDNA was synthesized using SuperScript III with a 2:1 mix of oligo-dT and random hexamers. A synthetic immune receptor repertoire was used to measure amplification bias, and any remaining bias was corrected computationally. In the source study's methods: After raw reads were preprocessed to remove errors, the CDR3 was defined following IMGT conventions as running from the conserved cysteine to phenylalanine. Clonality was computed as 1 minus the Shannon entropy, with the entropy normalized by log2 of the number of productive unique TCRs. Scalp TCRbeta sequences were cross-referenced with sorted blood CD4 and CD8 repertoires so that the CD4 or CD8 identity of scalp clones could be inferred. In TCRdb, the immuneACCESS table is reduced to in-frame sequences with V and J assigned. These tables do not hold every clone; where another copy was compared, an unresolved V gene accounts for under half, and the others remain unexplained. The V and J calls and clone size come from that table; D and trimming were worked out from the DNA. This sample comprises some 200,000 clones, less than 45% of them detected only once. Over 2.5% of the sample is in the top ten clones.

Trimming leaves V shorter by 4 bases and J shorter by 1 base, with the junction holding 8 bases beyond the gene matches. The germline V gene sets CDR1 to ENHRY and CDR2 to SYGVKD. Its CDR3 holds 17 amino acids, cysteine through phenylalanine. The sequence is cut down to CDR3 DNA, 51 bases in frame from base 1. The treatment or condition label here, explained by the study, means: oral pan-JAK inhibitor, 5-10 mg twice daily. From alopecia areata patients, peripheral blood was collected along with lesional scalp punch biopsies. After PBMCs were isolated by density centrifugation and stained for CD3, CD4 and CD8, a FACSAria was used to sort CD4+ and CD8+ T cells.

The starting material was CD4+ T cells sorted from blood, obtained around week 36, from a patient treated with tofacitinib. The receptor chain draws on TRBV10-3 and TRBJ2-3; TRBD2 agrees with 10 junctional bases. The TCR comes from a human donor with alopecia areata. Read as DNA, the sequence is TGTGCCATCAGTGTGAGGGCTAGCGGGGGTCGCACAGATACGCAGTATTTT. This translates into CAISVRASGGRTDTQYF.